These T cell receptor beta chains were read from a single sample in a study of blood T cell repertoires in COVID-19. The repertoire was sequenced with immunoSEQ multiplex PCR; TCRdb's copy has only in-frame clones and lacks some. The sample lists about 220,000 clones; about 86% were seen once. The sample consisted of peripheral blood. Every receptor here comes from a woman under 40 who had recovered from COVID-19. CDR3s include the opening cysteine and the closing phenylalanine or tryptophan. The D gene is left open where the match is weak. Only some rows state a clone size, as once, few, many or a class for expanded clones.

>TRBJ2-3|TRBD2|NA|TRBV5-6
CASSLDGGGADTQYF
TGTGCCAGCAGCTTGGATGGCGGGGGTGCTGATACGCAGTATTTT
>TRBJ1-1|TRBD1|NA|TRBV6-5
CASGYRGGGTEAFF
TGTGCCAGCGGCTACAGGGGTGGCGGCACTGAAGCTTTCTTT
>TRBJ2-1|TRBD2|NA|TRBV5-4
CASSQAPHRGGGEQFF
TGTGCCAGCAGCCAGGCCCCCCACCGGGGGGGCGGTGAGCAGTTCTTC
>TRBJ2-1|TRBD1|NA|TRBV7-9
CASSLDRGDEQFF
TGTGCCAGCAGCTTAGACAGGGGTGATGAGCAGTTCTTC
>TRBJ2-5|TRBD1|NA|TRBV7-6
CASSLTGGAGETQYF
TGTGCCAGCAGCTTAACAGGGGGCGCGGGGGAGACCCAGTACTTC
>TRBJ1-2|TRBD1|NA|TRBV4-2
CASSQEAGGDHGYTF
TGTGCCAGCAGCCAAGAGGCAGGGGGCGACCATGGCTACACCTTC
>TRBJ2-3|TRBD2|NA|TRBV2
CASSSGGPGLASDTQYF
TGTGCCAGCAGTTCCGGGGGGCCGGGACTAGCGTCAGATACGCAGTATTTT
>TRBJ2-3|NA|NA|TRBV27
CASSFRAGTDTQYF
TGTGCCAGCAGTTTCAGGGCGGGCACAGATACGCAGTATTTT
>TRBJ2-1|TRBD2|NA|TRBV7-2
CASSLTGLAGPSYNEQFF
TGTGCCAGCAGCTTAACAGGACTAGCGGGGCCCTCCTACAATGAGCAGTTCTTC
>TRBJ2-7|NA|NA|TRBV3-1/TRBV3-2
CASSPRHASRYEQYF
TGTGCCAGCAGCCCCCGACACGCCTCTCGCTACGAGCAGTACTTC
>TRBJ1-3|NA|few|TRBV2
CASSPTRVLSSGNTIYF
TGTGCCAGCAGTCCAACCCGGGTTCTTTCGTCAGGAAACACCATATATTTT
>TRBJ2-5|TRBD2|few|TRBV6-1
CASSDLGRGGQETQYF
TGTGCCAGCAGTGATCTTGGGCGGGGGGGCCAGGAGACCCAGTACTTC
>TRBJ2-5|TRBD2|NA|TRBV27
CASSKLVTDTGGETQYF
TGTGCCAGCAGTAAATTGGTGACAGACACGGGGGGAGAGACCCAGTACTTC
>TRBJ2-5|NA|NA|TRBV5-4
CASSSGLQETQYF
TGTGCCAGCAGCTCAGGGCTTCAAGAGACCCAGTACTTC
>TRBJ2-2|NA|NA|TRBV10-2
CASTNTGAGELFF
TGCGCCAGCACAAATACAGGAGCCGGGGAGCTGTTTTTT
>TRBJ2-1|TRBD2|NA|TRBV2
CASRARGGSYNEQFF
TGTGCCTCTCGAGCGCGGGGGGGCTCCTACAATGAGCAGTTCTTC
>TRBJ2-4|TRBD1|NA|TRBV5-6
CASSSRDSLENIQYF
TGTGCCAGCAGCAGCCGGGACAGCTTGGAAAACATTCAGTACTTC
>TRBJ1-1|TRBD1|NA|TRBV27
CASTHGGQGAEAFF
TGTGCCAGCACCCACGGTGGGCAGGGGGCTGAAGCTTTCTTT
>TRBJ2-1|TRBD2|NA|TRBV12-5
CASGLYGRGDNNEQFF
TGTGCTAGTGGTTTGTATGGGCGGGGGGACAACAATGAGCAGTTCTTC
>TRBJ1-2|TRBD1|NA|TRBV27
CASGLTGAANYGYTF
TGTGCCAGCGGCTTGACAGGGGCGGCTAACTATGGCTACACCTTC
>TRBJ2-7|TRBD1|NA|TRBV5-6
CASSPGGRVTYEQYF
TGTGCCAGCAGCCCAGGGGGCAGGGTAACCTACGAGCAGTACTTC
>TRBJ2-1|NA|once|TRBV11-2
CASSLTGGEEQFF
TGTGCCAGCAGCTTAACAGGGGGGGAGGAGCAGTTCTTC